Described below is a single TCR beta chain sequence and its context. No antigen is known for it. The PCR contained 60 Vbeta and 13 Jbeta primers. Some clones are missing from TCRdb's copy, which holds only in-frame ones; the method was immunoSEQ multiplex PCR. The table lists 100,000 to 150,000 clones, 83% of them singletons. This record belongs to a study of cytomegalovirus exposure and HLA in healthy donors. Notes on the study in general: In a later analysis, parvovirus B19, influenza, CMV and Epstein-Barr virus appeared linked to several top co-occurrence clusters. As was reported, the HLA-A and HLA-B alleles of most subjects were accurately predicted from TCR beta sequences. Using the classifier, cytomegalovirus status was reportedly diagnosed with high specificity and sensitivity.

This CDR3 has 17 amino acids. V lost 4 bases and J lost 4; bases outside the gene matches: 9. In germline, CDR1 is SGHRS, CDR2 YFSETQ. The receptor was isolated from a woman aged 35 to 49 in good health and CMV-seropositive. Sequenced input: PBMCs. This chain joins TRBV5-1 and TRBJ2-5; 14 bases fit TRBD2. The CDR3 sequence: CASSTGTSGSSRETQYF. The DNA for the CDR3 is TGCGCCAGCAGCACCGGGACTAGCGGGAGTAGTCGAGAGACCCAGTACTTC.